This T cell receptor (beta chain) was obtained from a study of PD-L1 blockade in urothelial cancer (dated by TCRdb to 2016 to 2017). As for the study more broadly: All patients started therapy in about 2014 and received atezolizumab 1,200 mg intravenously every 3 weeks. The study was an exploratory multi-omic analysis of somatic, immune and clinical correlates of response to PD-L1 blockade with atezolizumab in urothelial cancer. About 85% of the 29 patients were males with bladder-origin urothelial cancer, and 18 of 29 reported a prior smoking history. Blood samples gave a median of 141,255 T cells and tens of thousands of unique TCRs, with a median clonality of 0.080. Durable clinical benefit was defined as a progression-free survival longer than 6 months, and TCR features were additionally tested against progression-free survival and overall survival. Some 29 patients had pretreatment blood TCR-seq, about 25 had at least one posttreatment blood collection, and about 25 had tumor TCR-seq. Blood samples were analyzed at two time points: 3 weeks after treatment start (second dose) and 6 weeks after treatment start. Pretreatment tumor samples and matched peripheral blood, collected serially before and after atezolizumab treatment, underwent TCR sequencing. Under ten patients reached durable clinical benefit, while 20 or so patients did not. In the same patients, pretreatment tumors underwent whole exome sequencing and RNA sequencing in addition to TCR sequencing. An ECOG performance status of 0 or 1 was recorded for the patients, and 0 to 3 prior chemotherapy regimens had been received by the patients.

For this clone: Its antigen specificity is not known. Base qualities are not provided; no much larger clone lies one nucleotide away.

Taken with the paper, the label for time point translates to: pretreatment peripheral blood. A cohort of around 28 patients with locally advanced or metastatic urothelial carcinoma, treated at Memorial Sloan Kettering on a trial protocol, was included. Peripheral blood mononuclear cells were collected pretreatment and during treatment, with between 1 and 8 total time points per patient. The Qiagen DNeasy Blood extraction kit was used to purify genomic DNA from total PBMCs and from tumor samples. Collected pretreatment and during treatment, PBMCs were isolated and stored as previously described. Study-wide findings and limitations: Because of the small sample size (n ≈ 29) and the many exploratory analyses performed, the results are intended to be regarded as hypothesis-generating. A pretreatment peripheral blood TCR clonality below the median was linked to improved progression-free and overall survival. Among patients with durable benefit, tumor-associated TCR clones showed greater expansion in peripheral blood 3 weeks after treatment started (n ≈ 24, p = 0.022).

CDR3 length: 14 amino acids, cysteine to phenylalanine. Solely the CDR3 DNA is kept, with 42 bases framed from the first base. From the germline V gene (reference sequence), CDR1 is GTSNPN and CDR2 is SVGIG. V was cut back by 4 bases and J by 2 bases, leaving a gap of 9 bases between them. Synthetic TCR analog templates were spiked into each PCR so that absolute template abundance could be estimated from read counts. The immunoSEQ assay was used to amplify TCRbeta CDR3 regions from genomic DNA with bias-controlled V and J gene primers. Sequencing of rearranged TCRbeta segments was performed at approximately 20X coverage. In the paper's pipeline: Sequencing errors were corrected by clustering and CDR3s were annotated against IMGT to assign V, D and J genes. Downstream analyses used only productive TCRbeta rearrangements, leaving out any out-of-frame or stop-codon sequences. Clonality was computed as one minus Shannon entropy normalized by the log of the number of unique productive sequences. Fisher's exact test with Benjamini-Hochberg correction, using a cutoff of adjusted p below 0.01, was how clones that differed between time points or between blood and tumor were identified. This is the immuneACCESS table as TCRdb keeps it, with only in-frame sequences that have V and J called. A part of the clones is gone; compared with another copy, unresolved V genes explain less than half, and the rest is unexplained. The D gene and trimming were derived from the DNA, and the V and J assignments and clone size from that table. The table for this sample lists 85,000 to 90,000 clones; about 89% of them were counted only once. The ten largest account for around 0.94% of the sample.

The rearranged chain carries TRBV30 and TRBJ2-6; TRBD2 could be the D gene, as 6 bases match. The origin of this receptor is a woman of 80 years or more with urothelial cancer. Specimen: PBMCs, collected around atezolizumab (anti-PD-L1) treatment. Here is the DNA: TGTGCCTGGACCGGGAGTCCTGGGGCCAACGTCCTGACTTTC. Translated, this is CAWTGSPGANVLTF.